The following is a TCR beta chain sequence with its context. This sample was taken from a study of shared clonotypes between healthy human individuals. Study information: In total, the donors were two women and a few men aged 18 to 49.

Donors, healthy HIV-negative adults, lacked recent acute infections or vaccinations. Each unsorted PBMC replicate got 300 ng genomic DNA, tens of thousands of genomes. Original processing methods: For the immunoSEQ data, sequences were junction-only without quality scores, so filtering differed. Generated by immunoSEQ multiplex PCR, the TCRdb table keeps only in-frame clones and is missing some. The V and J calls and clone size are taken from that table; D and trimming were inferred from the DNA. The sample includes fewer than 650,000 clones, 76% of them seen just once. V shed 6 bases and J 6 bases; nucleotides not matched to a gene: 8. Germline CDR1 and CDR2: MNHNS and SASEGT. This CDR3 spans 14 amino acids.

The chain joins TRBV6-1 to TRBJ2-1; 7 bases align to TRBD1. The sequenced sample was PBMCs. The sequence derives from a middle-aged woman in good health. Some clones in this sample may be carry-over from other donors' samples. The CDR3 coding sequence is TGTGCCAGCAGGGAACCGGGACAGTTCAATGAGCAGTTCTTC. This codes for CASREPGQFNEQFF.